These 28 T cell receptor beta chains came from one sample sequenced in a study of blood T cell repertoires in COVID-19. Sequencing used immunoSEQ multiplex PCR; TCRdb keeps in-frame clones, though not all of them. The sample lists some 110,000 clones, 85% to 90% seen once, with around 15% in the top ten. The sequenced sample was peripheral blood. The receptors originated from a man in his forties or fifties with acute or convalescent COVID-19.

The chain carries TRBV12-3 or TRBV12-4 and TRBJ1-2; TRBD1 matches 8 bases. V gave up 7 bases and J gave up 7 bases; unmatched junction bases: 8. The CDR3 has 13 amino acids. This chain's CDR3 is CASTKGQGSGYTF. In DNA form, the CDR3 reads TGTGCCAGCACCAAAGGACAGGGCTCTGGCTACACCTTC.

This sequence joins TRBV2 and TRBJ2-1; 12 nucleotides agree with TRBD2. CDR1 and CDR2 (germline): SNHLY, FYNNEI. This CDR3 has 15 amino acids. Trimming took 5 bases from V and 4 from J; bases not matched to a gene: 3. CDR3 protein: CASSPLAGGYNEQFF. In nucleotides, the CDR3 is TGTGCCAGCAGTCCTCTAGCGGGAGGGTACAATGAGCAGTTCTTC.

The chain recombines TRBV3-1 (or the pseudogene TRBV3-2) with TRBJ2-5; TRBD2 matches at 10 bases. Germline values: CDR1 LGHDT, CDR2 YNNKEL (reference sequence). Trimming took 1 base from V and 4 from J; bases not matched to a gene: 9. The CDR3 is 17 residues long. The CDR3: CASSQGGSGRATETQYF. The CDR3 bases are TGTGCCAGCAGCCAAGGGGGCAGCGGGAGGGCCACAGAGACCCAGTACTTC.

This clone was recorded a few times. The chain joins TRBV19 to TRBJ2-5; 7 positions match TRBD1. The length of the CDR3 is 15 residues. Germline loops: CDR1 LNHDA, CDR2 SQIVND (reference sequence). V gave up 2 bases and J gave up 5 bases; unmatched junction bases: 8. The CDR3 is CASSIRGGERETQYF. As DNA, the CDR3 is TGTGCCAGTAGTATACGAGGGGGCGAAAGGGAGACCCAGTACTTC.

The V and J genes are TRBV10-1 and TRBJ1-2; D gene ambiguous. The CDR3 contains 14 residues. With 6 bases removed from V and 4 bases from J, the gap between germline ends came to 15 bases. CDR1 is WNHNN and CDR2 is SYGVQD in the germline V gene (reference sequence). The CDR3 is CASRLTRVGYGYTF. The DNA of the CDR3 is TGCGCCAGCAGACTGACCCGGGTGGGCTATGGCTACACCTTC.

The CDR3 loop is CASSLVTGLGYGYTF. CDR3 nucleotides: TGCGCCAGCAGCTTGGTGACAGGATTAGGCTATGGCTACACCTTC. The V and J genes are TRBV5-1 and TRBJ1-2, with D tentatively TRBD1 (6 bases). Trimming took off 0 bases at V and 4 bases at J, with 13 bases between the two ends. The CDR3 runs 15 residues. Germline loops: CDR1 SGHRS, CDR2 YFSETQ. Looking up the rest from reference TRBV5-1 and TRBJ1-2 gives the full variable domain: KAGVTQTPRYLIKTRGQQVTLSCSPISGHRSVSWYQQTPGQGLQFLFEYFSETQRNKGNFPGRFSGRQFSNSRSEMNVSTLELGDSALYLCASSLVTGLGYGYTFGSGTRLTVV.

Here the CDR3 reads CASSIFGAGAYEQYF. As DNA, the CDR3 is TGTGCCAGTAGTATATTCGGAGCAGGGGCCTACGAGCAGTACTTC. This rearrangement joins TRBV19 to TRBJ2-7; D possibly corresponds to TRBD1 (6 bases). This CDR3 is built from 15 residues. Germline V gene data show CDR1 as LNHDA and CDR2 as SQIVND (reference sequence). Trimming pared 2 bases from V and 2 bases from J, leaving 13 bases between.

This chain joins TRBV10-2 and TRBJ1-5; 8 bases are a match to TRBD1. This CDR3 spans 17 amino acids. Germline CDR1 and CDR2: WSHSY and SAAADI. J gave up 0 bases and V 7 bases, and 11 bases lay outside the gene matches. CDR3 region: CASIGTGHKYSNQPQHF. The CDR3 DNA sequence: TGCGCCAGCATAGGGACAGGACACAAATATAGCAATCAGCCCCAGCATTTT.

Remarks on this clone: This sample also contains other DNA sequences that code for the same CDR3. V usage is TRBV2 and J usage is TRBJ2-2; 11 bases map to TRBD1. The length of the CDR3 is 14 residues. Per germline, CDR1 SNHLY and CDR2 FYNNEI. The ends lost 6 bases at V and 4 bases at J; junction bases unmatched: 1. CDR3 loop: CASSGTGGTGELFF. The CDR3 bases are TGTGCCAGCAGCGGGACAGGGGGCACCGGGGAGCTGTTTTTT. Full variable domain (outside the CDR3, taken from reference TRBV2 and TRBJ2-2): EPEVTQTPSHQVTQMGQEVILRCVPISNHLYFYWYRQILGQKVEFLVSFYNNEISEKSEIFDDQFSVERPDGSNFTLKIRSTKLEDSAMYFCASSGTGGTGELFFGEGSRLTVL.

The genes are TRBV4-2 and TRBJ2-5, with 7 bases matching TRBD2. The CDR3 runs 15 residues. Germline CDR1 reads LGHNA; CDR2 reads YNFKEQ. Trimming cost V 0 bases and J 5 bases; bases outside gene matches: 6. CDR3 DNA sequence: TGTGCCAGCAGCCAAGAAACCAGCGGGATGGAGACCCAGTACTTC. It translates to CASSQETSGMETQYF.

The chain employs TRBV30 and TRBJ1-1, with D possibly being TRBD1 (6 bases). V was pared by 0 bases and J by 5 bases, with 13 bases between. The CDR3 covers 14 residues. Germline CDR1 reads GTSNPN; CDR2 reads SVGIG (reference sequence). The CDR3 DNA reads TGTGCCTGGAGTGTAGGGGGGGAGGGTACTGAAGCTTTCTTT. This codes for CAWSVGGEGTEAFF.

In this sample, this clone turned up a few times. V gene TRBV24-1 combines with J gene TRBJ1-2; tentative D call: TRBD1 (6 bases). Germline V gene data show CDR1 as KGHDR and CDR2 as SFDVKD. The CDR3 consists of 16 residues. The germline V and J ends were trimmed by 3 bases and 8 bases, with 21 bases remaining between them. This chain's CDR3 is CATSDAGASPWEGYTF. The CDR3 nucleotides are TGTGCCACCAGTGATGCGGGGGCCTCCCCATGGGAGGGCTACACCTTC.

The rearrangement links TRBV21-1 to TRBJ2-5; the D segment call TRBD2 is taken from the table without a DNA check. TRBV21-1 is reported as a pseudogene. The CDR3 is 13 amino acids. CDR3: CASSNFRDETQYF. CDR3 DNA sequence: TGTGCCAGCAGCAATTTTCGGGATGAGACCCAGTACTTC.

This chain links TRBV3-1 (or the pseudogene TRBV3-2) with TRBJ1-1; D uncertain. Germline lookup yields CDR1 LGHDT and CDR2 YNNKEL (reference sequence). There are 14 residues in the CDR3. V lost 2 bases, J lost 0 bases, and 7 bases lay in between. The CDR3 region has the DNA TGTGCCAGCAGCCAACGTTCGTTGAACACTGAAGCTTTCTTT. It translates to CASSQRSLNTEAFF.

This clone came up a few times. The V and J genes are TRBV20-1 and TRBJ1-1, with a tentative D call TRBD1 (6 bases). Germline V gene lookup returns CDR1 DFQATT and CDR2 SNEGSKA (reference sequence). The length of the CDR3 is 16 residues. V lost 3 bases, J lost 3 bases, and 20 bases lay in between. The CDR3 coding sequence is TGCAGTGCTAGTTCGACAGGTTCTCTCGGGGACACTGAAGCTTTCTTT. Its protein is CSASSTGSLGDTEAFF.

The chain uses TRBV11-3 and TRBJ1-5; tentative D call: TRBD1 (6 bases). V was shortened by 7 bases and J by 2 bases, with 12 bases between the two germline ends. The CDR3 consists of 14 residues. Germline CDR1 reads SGHNT; CDR2 reads YENEEA. CDR3 nucleotide sequence: TGTGCCAGCACCCACAGGGAAGGCAATCAGCCCCAGCATTTT. It encodes CASTHREGNQPQHF.

This rearrangement joins TRBV15 to TRBJ2-1; D is perhaps TRBD1 (6 bases). V shed 1 base and J shed 5 bases, with 12 bases lying between them. CDR1 LNHNV and CDR2 YYDKDF come from the germline V gene (reference sequence). The CDR3 is made up of 15 amino acids. Here the CDR3 DNA reads TGTGCCACCAGCAGAGGGGGGCGGGTTAACAATGAGCAGTTCTTC. Its protein is CATSRGGRVNNEQFF.

The genes are TRBV12-3 or TRBV12-4 and TRBJ2-7, with 8 bases that match TRBD1. V was pared by 6 bases and J by 2 bases, with 3 bases of the junction left unmatched. This CDR3 contains 13 residues. CDR3 sequence: CASRGTGAYEQYF. Written as DNA, the CDR3 is TGTGCCAGCAGAGGGACAGGAGCCTACGAGCAGTACTTC.

The chain uses TRBV6-5 and TRBJ2-5; 7 positions agree with TRBD2. Per germline, CDR1 MNHEY and CDR2 SVGAGI. The CDR3 extends over 15 amino acids. The junction had 11 bases not matched to a gene; V was cut back by 5 bases and J by 5 bases. The CDR3 here is CASSPGEGLGETQYF. The CDR3 DNA reads as TGTGCCAGCAGTCCCGGGGAGGGTCTGGGGGAGACCCAGTACTTC.

V gene TRBV11-3 combines with J gene TRBJ2-5; tentative D call: TRBD1 (5 bases). This CDR3 region has 14 residues. The germline V gene has CDR1 SGHNT and CDR2 YENEEA. Trimming left V 0 bases short and J 4 bases short, with 9 bases between. Here the CDR3 reads CASSLETVVETQYF. The CDR3, as DNA: TGTGCCAGCAGCTTAGAGACAGTCGTAGAGACCCAGTACTTC.

V and J are TRBV4-1 and TRBJ2-2; D is ambiguous. The V and J ends lost 2 bases and 7 bases respectively, with 14 bases between them. This CDR3 is built from 15 residues. Germline V lookup: CDR1 MGHRA, CDR2 YSYEKL. The CDR3, as DNA: TGCGCCAGCAGCCAATCCCAGAGGATGAACGGGGAGCTGTTTTTT. Protein sequence: CASSQSQRMNGELFF.

The chain uses TRBV4-1 and TRBJ2-7; no reliable D call. CDR3 length: 15 amino acids. V shed 5 bases and J shed 2 bases, with 16 bases lying between them. Germline loops: CDR1 MGHRA, CDR2 YSYEKL. The CDR3 protein is CASSGTASLAYEQYF. The CDR3 bases are TGCGCCAGCAGCGGAACAGCCTCCTTAGCCTACGAGCAGTACTTC.

The V call is TRBV28, the J call TRBJ1-1; D is unclear. V dropped 2 bases and J dropped 1 base, with 11 bases sitting between them. The CDR3 loop spans 15 amino acids. The germline V gene has CDR1 MDHEN and CDR2 SYDVKM. For the CDR3, the DNA is TGTGCCAGCAGTTTACTTGGCAGTGGGAACACTGAAGCTTTCTTT. Amino acid sequence: CASSLLGSGNTEAFF.

The V and J genes are TRBV11-3 and TRBJ2-2, with 7 bases identical to TRBD2. The CDR3 runs to 17 residues. Germline values: CDR1 SGHNT, CDR2 YENEEA. With V trimmed by 4 bases and J by 3 bases, 11 bases remained unmatched. The CDR3 reads CASSYGGSGYHTGELFF. DNA for the CDR3: TGTGCCAGCAGCTACGGTGGTAGCGGGTATCACACCGGGGAGCTGTTTTTT.

The chain has TRBV5-8 and TRBJ2-1; the match to TRBD2 covers 14 bases. Per germline, CDR1 SGHTS and CDR2 YDEGEE. V gave up 5 bases and J gave up 4 bases; unmatched junction bases: 14. CDR3 length equals 19 residues. The DNA for the CDR3 is TGTGCCAGCAGTCTCCAGGGACTAGCGGGAGTCGCGGGGTACAATGAGCAGTTCTTC. It encodes CASSLQGLAGVAGYNEQFF.

The chain recombines TRBV23-1 with TRBJ1-2; unclear D gene. TRBV23-1 is designated an ORF whose function remains uncertain. Between the trimmed V and J ends, which lost 0 bases and 3 bases, there was a span of 11 bases. The CDR3 spans 15 residues. Written as DNA, the CDR3 is TGCGCCAGCAGTCAATCGAACCAACGCGACTATGGCTACACCTTC. This sequence encodes CASSQSNQRDYGYTF.

The table lists this clone with a count of one. CDR3 nucleotide sequence: TGTGCCAGCAGGACAGGGTCTGGCTACACCTTC. This translates into CASRTGSGYTF. The gene calls are TRBV12-3 or TRBV12-4 and TRBJ1-2; TRBD1 agrees at 7 bases. CDR3 length: 11 amino acids. After removal of 6 bases from V and 7 bases from J, the junction contained 2 bases not matched to a gene.

V and J are TRBV5-1 and TRBJ2-1; 11 bases fit TRBD1. J gave up 6 bases and V 3 bases, and 11 bases lay outside the gene matches. This CDR3 region has 17 residues. Germline V gene sequence: CDR1 SGHRS, CDR2 YFSETQ. The CDR3 region is CASSYATLGTGGNEQFF. CDR3 nucleotide sequence: TGCGCCAGCAGCTATGCTACACTTGGGACAGGGGGCAATGAGCAGTTCTTC.